The sequence of this TCR beta chain was determined in a study of blood T cell repertoires in COVID-19. Overall study: Samples came from the United States, Italy and Spain, spanning acute and convalescent COVID-19. From T cells, B-cell-depleted T cells, or PBMCs came the material, which was cDNA or gDNA.

In the study's own analysis: From reference gene primer amplification, estimates of nucleated cell counts were derived. Sequenced by immunoSEQ multiplex PCR; TCRdb stores in-frame clones only, minus some. The V and J calls and clone size are taken from that table; D and trimming were inferred from the DNA. The sample yields about 140,000 clones, roughly four fifths seen once. A few counts support this clone. There are 14 residues in the CDR3. V dropped 7 bases and J dropped 3 bases, with 15 bases sitting between them. CDR1 SNHLY and CDR2 FYNNEI come from the germline V gene. This chain links TRBV2 with TRBJ1-1, with D possibly matching TRBD1 (6 bases). Specimen: peripheral blood. The sequence derives from an elderly woman with acute or convalescent COVID-19. The CDR3 DNA reads as TGTGCCAGCACCTCGGACAGTCTGTACACTGAAGCTTTCTTT. Protein product: CASTSDSLYTEAFF.